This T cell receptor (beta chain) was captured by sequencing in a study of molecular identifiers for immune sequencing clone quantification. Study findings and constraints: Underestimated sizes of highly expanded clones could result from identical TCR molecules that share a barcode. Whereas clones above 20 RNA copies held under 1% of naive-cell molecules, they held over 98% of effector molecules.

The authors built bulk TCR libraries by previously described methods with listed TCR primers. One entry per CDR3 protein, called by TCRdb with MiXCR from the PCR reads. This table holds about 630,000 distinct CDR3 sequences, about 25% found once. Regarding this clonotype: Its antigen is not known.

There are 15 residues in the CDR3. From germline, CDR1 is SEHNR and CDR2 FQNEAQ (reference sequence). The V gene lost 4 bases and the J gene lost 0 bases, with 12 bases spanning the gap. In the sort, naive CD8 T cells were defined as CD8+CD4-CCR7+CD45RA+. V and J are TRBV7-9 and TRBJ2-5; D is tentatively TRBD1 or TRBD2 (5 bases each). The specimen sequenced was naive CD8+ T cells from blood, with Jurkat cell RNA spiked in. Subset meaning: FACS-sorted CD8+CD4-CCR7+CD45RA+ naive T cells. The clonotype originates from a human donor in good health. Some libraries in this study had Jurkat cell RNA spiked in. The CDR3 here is CASSSPREYQETQYF. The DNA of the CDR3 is TGTGCCAGCAGCTCACCCAGGGAGTACCAAGAGACCCAGTACTTC.